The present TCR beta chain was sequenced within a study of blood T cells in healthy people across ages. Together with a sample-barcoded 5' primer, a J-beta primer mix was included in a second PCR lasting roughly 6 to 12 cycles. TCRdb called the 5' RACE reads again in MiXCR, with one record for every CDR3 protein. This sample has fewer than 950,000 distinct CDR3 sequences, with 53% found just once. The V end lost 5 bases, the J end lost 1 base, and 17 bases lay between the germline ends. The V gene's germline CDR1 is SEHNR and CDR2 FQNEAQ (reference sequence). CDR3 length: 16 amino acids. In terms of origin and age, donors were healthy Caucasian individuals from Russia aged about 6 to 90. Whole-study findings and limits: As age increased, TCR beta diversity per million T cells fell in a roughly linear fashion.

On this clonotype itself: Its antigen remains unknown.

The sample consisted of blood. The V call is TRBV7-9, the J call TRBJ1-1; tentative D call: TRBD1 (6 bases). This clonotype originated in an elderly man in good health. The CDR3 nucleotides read TGTGCCAGCAGCCGCCGGCTGGACAGCCGGAACACTGAAGCTTTCTTT. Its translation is CASSRRLDSRNTEAFF.